This TCR beta chain was profiled in a study of shared clonotypes between healthy human individuals. Sequenced by immunoSEQ multiplex PCR; TCRdb stores in-frame clones only, minus some. The data contain under 1,900,000 clones, about 98.5% of them singletons. Into CD45RA+ naive and CD45RA-negative memory subsets, the CD4+ cells were split. As regards this clone: No antigen is known for it.

Study-level results: Of the naive CD4 clonotypes, 4% to 5% were shared across a handful of donors. Depth was large, yet rarefaction showed that sorted-subset sequencing was incomplete.

The junction had 8 bases not matched to a gene; V was cut back by 6 bases and J by 1 base. The germline gives CDR1 MDHEN, CDR2 SYDVKM. This CDR3 contains 15 residues. Sequencing input: naive CD4+ T cells sorted from blood. As to subset: CD45RA+ positively selected. The chain combines TRBV28 with TRBJ2-7; 8 nucleotides agree with TRBD2. This TCR derives from a man aged 25-45 years in good health. The CDR3 DNA reads as TGTGCCAGCAGCCGAGGACTAGCAGGTTCCTACGAGCAGTACTTC. Protein sequence: CASSRGLAGSYEQYF.